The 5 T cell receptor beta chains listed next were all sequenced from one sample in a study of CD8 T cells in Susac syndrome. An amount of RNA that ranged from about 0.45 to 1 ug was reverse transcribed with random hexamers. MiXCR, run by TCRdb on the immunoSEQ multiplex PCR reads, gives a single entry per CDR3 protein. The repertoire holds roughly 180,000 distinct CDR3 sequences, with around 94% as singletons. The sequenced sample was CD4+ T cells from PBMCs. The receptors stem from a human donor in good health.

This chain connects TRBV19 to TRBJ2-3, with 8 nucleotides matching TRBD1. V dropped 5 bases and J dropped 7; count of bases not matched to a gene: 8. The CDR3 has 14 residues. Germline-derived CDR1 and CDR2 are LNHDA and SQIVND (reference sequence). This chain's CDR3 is CASSPGTGGNTQYF. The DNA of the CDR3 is TGTGCCAGTAGTCCCGGGACAGGTGGAAATACGCAGTATTTT.

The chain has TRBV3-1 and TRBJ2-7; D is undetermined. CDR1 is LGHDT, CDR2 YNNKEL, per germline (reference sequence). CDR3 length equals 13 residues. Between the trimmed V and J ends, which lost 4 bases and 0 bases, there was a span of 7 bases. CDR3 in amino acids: CASSPSSSYEQYF. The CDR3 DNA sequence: TGTGCCAGCAGCCCTTCGAGCTCCTACGAGCAGTACTTC.

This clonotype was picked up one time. The CDR3 spells CSAQTHTYNEQFF. DNA for the CDR3: TGCAGTGCTCAGACACATACCTACAATGAGCAGTTCTTC. This chain joins TRBV20-1 and TRBJ2-1; D remains ambiguous. The CDR3 totals 13 residues. Deletions cut 5 bases from V and 2 bases from J, with 10 bases between. Germline assignment: CDR1 DFQATT and CDR2 SNEGSKA (reference sequence).

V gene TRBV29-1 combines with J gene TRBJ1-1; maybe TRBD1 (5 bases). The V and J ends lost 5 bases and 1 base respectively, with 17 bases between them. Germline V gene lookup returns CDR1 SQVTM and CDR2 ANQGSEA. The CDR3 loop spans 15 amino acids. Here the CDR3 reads CSVRGMVRENTEAFF. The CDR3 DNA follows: TGCAGCGTTCGAGGGATGGTCAGGGAGAACACTGAAGCTTTCTTT.

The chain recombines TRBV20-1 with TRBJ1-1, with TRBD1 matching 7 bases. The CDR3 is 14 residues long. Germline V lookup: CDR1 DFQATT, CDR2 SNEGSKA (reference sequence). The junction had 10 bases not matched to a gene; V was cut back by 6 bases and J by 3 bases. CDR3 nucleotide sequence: TGCAGTGCGGGGGACAGTACCCTGGACACTGAAGCTTTCTTT. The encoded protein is CSAGDSTLDTEAFF.